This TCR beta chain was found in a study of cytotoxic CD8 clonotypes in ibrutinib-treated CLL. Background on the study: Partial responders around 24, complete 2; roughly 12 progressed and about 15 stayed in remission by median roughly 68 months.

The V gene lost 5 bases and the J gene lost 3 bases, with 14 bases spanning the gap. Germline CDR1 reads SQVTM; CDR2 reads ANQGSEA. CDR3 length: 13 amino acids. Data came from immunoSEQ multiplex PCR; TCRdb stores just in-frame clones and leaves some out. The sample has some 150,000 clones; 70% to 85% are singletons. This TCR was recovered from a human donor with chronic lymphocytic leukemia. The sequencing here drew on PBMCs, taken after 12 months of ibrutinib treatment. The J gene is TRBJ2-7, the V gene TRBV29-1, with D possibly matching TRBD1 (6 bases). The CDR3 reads CSVRQEWGYEQYF. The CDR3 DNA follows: TGCAGCGTTAGACAGGAGTGGGGCTACGAGCAGTACTTC.